The clone carrying this T cell receptor (beta chain) was detected ten times or more. Its antigen is undetermined. The CDR3 length is 16 residues. Germline-derived CDR1 and CDR2 are SEHNR and FQNEAQ (reference sequence). V lost 5 bases, J lost 3 bases, and 6 bases stayed unmatched. These data belong to a study of T cells after yellow fever vaccination. Looking at the study overall: When fractions had low cell numbers, they were prepared with SMART-Seq v4 Ultra Low Input.

Overall study findings and caveats: Clonotype sharing between CD4 and CD8 compartments was small.

In TCRdb, the 5' RACE reads were re-called with MiXCR into one record per CDR3 protein. This table has tens of thousands of distinct CDR3 sequences, 6% to 7.5% appearing once. Sequenced here: CD8+ T cells sorted from PBMCs, sampled 15 days after the yellow fever booster vaccination. This receptor was taken from a man between 25 and 39 years old who received the YFV17D yellow fever vaccine. The chain carries TRBV7-9 and TRBJ2-7; 14 positions agree with TRBD2. CDR3 DNA: TGTGCCAGCAGCCCCCTCGGGACTAGCGGGAGCTACGAGCAGTACTTC. It translates to CASSPLGTSGSYEQYF. The whole variable domain, filled in from reference TRBV7-9 and TRBJ2-7, reads DTGVSQNPRHKITKRGQNVTFRCDPISEHNRLYWYRQTLGQGPEFLTYFQNEAQLEKSRLLSDRFSAERPKGSFSTLEIQRTEQGDSAMYLCASSPLGTSGSYEQYFGPGTRLTVT.